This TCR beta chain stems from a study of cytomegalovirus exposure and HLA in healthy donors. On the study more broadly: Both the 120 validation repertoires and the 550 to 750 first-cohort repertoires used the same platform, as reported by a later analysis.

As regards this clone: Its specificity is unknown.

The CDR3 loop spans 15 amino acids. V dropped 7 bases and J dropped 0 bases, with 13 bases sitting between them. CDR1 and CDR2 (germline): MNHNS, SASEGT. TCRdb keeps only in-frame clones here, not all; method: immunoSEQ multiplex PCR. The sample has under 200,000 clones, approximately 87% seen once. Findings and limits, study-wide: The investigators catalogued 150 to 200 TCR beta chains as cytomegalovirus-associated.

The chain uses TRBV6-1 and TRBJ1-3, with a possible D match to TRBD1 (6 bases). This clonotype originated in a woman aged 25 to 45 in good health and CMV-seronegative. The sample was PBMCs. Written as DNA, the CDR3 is TGTGCCAGCAAAGCCACAGGGTCCTCTGGAAACACCATATATTTT. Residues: CASKATGSSGNTIYF.